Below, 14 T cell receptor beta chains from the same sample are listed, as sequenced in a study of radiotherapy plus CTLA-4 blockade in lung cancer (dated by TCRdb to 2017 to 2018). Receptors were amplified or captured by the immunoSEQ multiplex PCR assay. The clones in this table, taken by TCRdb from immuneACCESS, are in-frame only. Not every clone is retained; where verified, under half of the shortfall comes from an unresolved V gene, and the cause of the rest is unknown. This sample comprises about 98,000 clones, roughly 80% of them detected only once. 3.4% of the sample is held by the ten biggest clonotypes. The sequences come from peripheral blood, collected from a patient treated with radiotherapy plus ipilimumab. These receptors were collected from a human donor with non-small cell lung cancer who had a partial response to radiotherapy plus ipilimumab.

DNA for the CDR3: TGTGCCAGCAGCTGGGGGCTGACTAGCGGACAAGAGACCCAGTACTTC. It specifies CASSWGLTSGQETQYF. J is TRBJ2-5 and V is TRBV7-9; 9 bases agree with TRBD2. Germline-derived CDR1 and CDR2 are SEHNR and FQNEAQ (reference sequence). V was pared by 4 bases and J by 2 bases, with 8 bases of the junction left unmatched. The CDR3 loop spans 16 amino acids.

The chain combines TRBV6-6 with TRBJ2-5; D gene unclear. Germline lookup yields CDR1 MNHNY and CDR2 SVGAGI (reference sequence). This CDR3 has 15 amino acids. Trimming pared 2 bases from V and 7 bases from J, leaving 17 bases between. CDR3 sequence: CASSYPGLGRRTQYF. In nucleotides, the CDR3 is TGTGCCAGCAGTTACCCGGGTCTAGGTCGACGGACCCAGTACTTC.

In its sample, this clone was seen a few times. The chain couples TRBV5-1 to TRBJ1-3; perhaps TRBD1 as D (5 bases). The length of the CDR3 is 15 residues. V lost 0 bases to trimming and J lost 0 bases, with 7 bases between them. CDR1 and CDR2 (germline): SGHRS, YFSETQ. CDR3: CASSLGGGSGNTIYF. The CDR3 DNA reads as TGCGCCAGCAGCTTGGGCGGGGGCTCTGGAAACACCATATATTTT.

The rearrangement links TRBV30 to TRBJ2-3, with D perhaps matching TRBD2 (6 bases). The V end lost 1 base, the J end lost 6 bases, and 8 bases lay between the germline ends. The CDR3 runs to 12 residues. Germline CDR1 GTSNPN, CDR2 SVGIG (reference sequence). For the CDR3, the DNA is TGTGCCTGGAGTGGGGAGGTGGATACGCAGTATTTT. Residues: CAWSGEVDTQYF.

The CDR3 coding sequence is TGTGCCAGTACTCCCTATTCCCGGGACTTCGTTGGCTACACCTTC. Its protein product is CASTPYSRDFVGYTF. The chain recombines TRBV19 with TRBJ1-2, with a weak D call TRBD1 (5 bases). This CDR3 is built from 15 residues. Germline V gives CDR1 LNHDA, CDR2 SQIVND (reference sequence). V was pared by 7 bases and J by 7 bases, with 22 bases between.

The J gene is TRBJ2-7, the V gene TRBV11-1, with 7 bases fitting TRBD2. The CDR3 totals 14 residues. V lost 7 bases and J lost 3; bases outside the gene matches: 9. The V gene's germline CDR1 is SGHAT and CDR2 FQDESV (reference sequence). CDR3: CASTPGLNNYEQYF. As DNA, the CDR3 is TGTGCCAGCACCCCGGGACTAAATAACTACGAGCAGTACTTC.

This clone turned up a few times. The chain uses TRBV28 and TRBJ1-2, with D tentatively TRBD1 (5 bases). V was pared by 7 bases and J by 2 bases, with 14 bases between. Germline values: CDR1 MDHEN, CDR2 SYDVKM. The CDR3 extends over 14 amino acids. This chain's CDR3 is CASTSYPGNYGYTF. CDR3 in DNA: TGTGCCAGCACCTCCTACCCAGGGAACTATGGCTACACCTTC.

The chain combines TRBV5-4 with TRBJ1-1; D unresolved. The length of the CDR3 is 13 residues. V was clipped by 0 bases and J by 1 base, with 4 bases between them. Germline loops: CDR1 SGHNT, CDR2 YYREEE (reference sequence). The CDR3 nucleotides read TGTGCCAGCAGCTTGGCGGGGAACACTGAAGCTTTCTTT. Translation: CASSLAGNTEAFF.

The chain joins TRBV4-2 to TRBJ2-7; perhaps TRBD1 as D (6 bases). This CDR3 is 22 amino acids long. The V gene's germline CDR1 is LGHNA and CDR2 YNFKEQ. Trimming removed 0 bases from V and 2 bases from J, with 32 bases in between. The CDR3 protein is CASSQDRGIRPDGQRITYEQYF. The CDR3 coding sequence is TGTGCCAGCAGCCAAGATCGAGGTATAAGGCCCGATGGACAGCGGATTACCTACGAGCAGTACTTC.

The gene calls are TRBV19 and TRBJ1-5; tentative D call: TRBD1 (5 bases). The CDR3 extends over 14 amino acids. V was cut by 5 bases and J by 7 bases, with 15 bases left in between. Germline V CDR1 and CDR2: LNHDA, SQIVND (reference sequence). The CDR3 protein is CASSSHGGVQPQHF. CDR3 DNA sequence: TGTGCCAGTAGTTCCCATGGGGGGGTACAGCCCCAGCATTTT.

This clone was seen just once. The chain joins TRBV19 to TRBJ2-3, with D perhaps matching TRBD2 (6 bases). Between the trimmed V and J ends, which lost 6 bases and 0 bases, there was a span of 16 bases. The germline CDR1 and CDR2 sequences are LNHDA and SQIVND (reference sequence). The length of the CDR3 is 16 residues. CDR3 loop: CASSGLSVTSTDTQYF. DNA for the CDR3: TGTGCCAGTAGCGGACTAAGCGTAACTAGCACAGATACGCAGTATTTT.

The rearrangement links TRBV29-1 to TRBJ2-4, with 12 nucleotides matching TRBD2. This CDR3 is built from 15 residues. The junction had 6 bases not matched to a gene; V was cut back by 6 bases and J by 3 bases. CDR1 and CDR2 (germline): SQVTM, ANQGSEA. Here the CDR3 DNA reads TGCAGCGTGACTAGCGGGAGCATCGGCAAAAACATTCAGTACTTC. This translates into CSVTSGSIGKNIQYF.

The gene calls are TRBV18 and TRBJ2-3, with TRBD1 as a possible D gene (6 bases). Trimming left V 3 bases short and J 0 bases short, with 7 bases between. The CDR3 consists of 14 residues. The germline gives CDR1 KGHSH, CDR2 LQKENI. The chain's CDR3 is CASSPDRSTDTQYF. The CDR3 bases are TGTGCCAGCTCACCCGACAGGAGCACAGATACGCAGTATTTT.

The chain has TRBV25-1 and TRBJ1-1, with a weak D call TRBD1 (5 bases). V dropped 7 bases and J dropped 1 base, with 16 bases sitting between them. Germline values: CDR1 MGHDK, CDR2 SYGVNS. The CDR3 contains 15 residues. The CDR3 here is CASMGDRGRNTEAFF. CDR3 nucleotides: TGTGCCAGCATGGGTGATCGGGGGAGGAACACTGAAGCTTTCTTT. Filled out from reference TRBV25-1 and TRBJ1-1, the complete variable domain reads EADIYQTPRYLVIGTGKKITLECSQTMGHDKMYWYQQDPGMELHLIHYSYGVNSTEKGDLSSESTVSRIRTEHFPLTLESARPSHTSQYLCASMGDRGRNTEAFFGQGTRLTVV.